This T cell receptor beta chain emerged from a study of cytomegalovirus exposure and HLA in healthy donors. Study results and limitations: In an earlier analysis, most TCR beta V segments were productive about 87% or about 30% of the time.

Germline V gene lookup returns CDR1 MDHEN and CDR2 SYDVKM. Trimming took 7 bases from V and 8 from J, leaving 17 bases between them. The CDR3 spans 14 residues. The primer mix had 60 Vbeta and 13 Jbeta primers. Sequencing used immunoSEQ multiplex PCR; TCRdb keeps in-frame clones, though not all of them. Of approximately 110,000 clones detected, about 79% appear once; the ten largest clones hold 2.5%. As for this clone: Its target is unknown.

This receptor was obtained from a woman in her late teens or twenties in good health and CMV-seronegative. V gene TRBV28 combines with J gene TRBJ2-2, with TRBD1 as a possible D gene (7 bases). Sequencing input: PBMCs. The CDR3: CASNQGGLPGELFF. In nucleotides, the CDR3 is TGTGCCAGCAACCAGGGGGGTTTACCGGGGGAGCTGTTTTTT.